This T cell receptor beta chain came from a study of tumor and adjacent non-tumor tissue in lung cancer. On the study more broadly: The cohort had approximately 12 adenocarcinoma, 2 squamous cell and 1 small cell patients. Study-level points and caveats: TCR diversity was significantly greater in tumor than normal lung tissue. Higher tumor TCR diversity was associated with shorter survival.

This sample's RNA came from whole unsorted tissue. The CDR3 runs to 11 residues. Germline loops: CDR1 SQVTM, CDR2 ANQGSEA. V lost 3 bases, J lost 4 bases, and 4 bases lay in between. For this clonotype: Its antigen is still unknown.

The library came from three nested PCR rounds adapted from ARM-PCR protocols. TCRdb independently ran MiXCR on the multiplex PCR reads; one entry per CDR3 protein. This table holds some 84,000 distinct CDR3 sequences, 61% found once. The source is a man in his 70s with non-small cell lung cancer. J is TRBJ1-3 and V is TRBV29-1; D is unresolved. Sequencing used lung tumor tissue. DNA for the CDR3: TGCAGCGTTGACTCCGGAAACACCATATATTTT. Translating gives CSVDSGNTIYF.